A selection of T cell receptor beta chains follows, all from one sample in a study of cytomegalovirus exposure and HLA in healthy donors. Method: immunoSEQ multiplex PCR; TCRdb's copy keeps in-frame clones and lacks some. Altogether about 83,000 clones are present, around 71% being singletons, with the ten largest covering 8.2%. Material for sequencing was PBMCs. The origin of the receptors is a man in his 60s in good health and CMV-seronegative. Both conserved end residues are part of each CDR3. Each record gives: D gene, V gene, CDR3 length, CDR3 protein. A D gene is named only where the DNA matches it firmly.

. | TRBV6-5 | 14 | CASSYPGDGTEAFF
TRBD2 | TRBV6-1 | 18 | CASSERPLGGIGGNEQFF
TRBD1 | TRBV5-8 | 15 | CASSPGTGMNSPLHF
. | TRBV5-1 | 17 | CASSPGPQDRKNSPLHF
TRBD2 | TRBV5-1 | 13 | CAGRTSATGELFF
TRBD2 | TRBV25-1 | 17 | CASSDTTSGTFYNEQFF
TRBD2 | TRBV19 | 16 | CASSMTSGTLTDTQYF
. | TRBV7-2 | 15 | CASSPEAQNLDGYTF
. | TRBV7-2 | 13 | CAIQTGSTDTQYF
TRBD1 | TRBV4-3 | 15 | CASSQTTGVGTEAFF
. | TRBV7-9 | 12 | CSSSSQGYEQYF
. | TRBV7-2 | 14 | CASSLKGQNSPLHF
TRBD1 | TRBV30 | 13 | CARIQGAGYGYTF
. | TRBV19 | 14 | CASRWGGGNQPQHF
. | TRBV7-9 | 15 | CASSLLGPMNTEAFF
TRBD1 | TRBV5-4 | 16 | CASSYRGQGSNQPQHF
TRBD2 | TRBV2 | 13 | CASSGGGQETQYF
. | TRBV5-1 | 14 | CASSLQGGGPPLHF
TRBD2 | TRBV7-9 | 15 | CASSSGTSGRDEQYF
. | TRBV11-2 | 11 | CASSQFYEQYF
. | TRBV2 | 15 | CASSGARVEYYGYTF
TRBD2 | TRBV5-1 | 17 | CASSLSLTGGWDNEQFF
. | TRBV7-2 | 15 | CASSLSPAVSYEQYF
TRBD1 | TRBV7-9 | 13 | CASSWGQGGEQYF
TRBD2 | TRBV30 | 15 | CAWSRAGGPYNEQFF
TRBD1 | TRBV29-1 | 14 | CSARGQAYQETQYF
TRBD2 | TRBV11-2 | 14 | CASNGGLAIHEQYF
TRBD2 | TRBV5-4 | 16 | CASSSGLAGRRAEQYF
TRBD1 | TRBV6-1 | 15 | CASISSSGGAGGYTF
. | TRBV27 | 13 | CASSIPNTGELFF
TRBD2 | TRBV9 | 16 | CASSVGGLAGAGEQYF
. | TRBV28 | 14 | CASSQTEDSYEQYF
TRBD2 | TRBV6-5 | 13 | CASRREGTYEQYF
TRBD1 | TRBV6-1 | 15 | CASSPSTGDHNEQFF
. | TRBV12-5 | 15 | CASGLTLARDNEQFF
. | TRBV6-5 | 12 | CASSRGSYEQYF
. | TRBV19 | 16 | CASSIGRGQSNQPQHF
. | TRBV6-5 | 11 | CASSFGETQYF
TRBD2 | TRBV14 | 15 | CASSRGLAGVETQYF
. | TRBV5-1 | 14 | CASSPSVRNTEAFF
TRBD2 | TRBV2 | 18 | CASSAGSGRATILNEQFF
TRBD1 | TRBV2 | 15 | CASSEPGQANTEAFF
. | TRBV7-9 | 12 | CSSSLAYREQYF
TRBD2 | TRBV15 | 15 | CATSRELAGTDTQYF
TRBD2 | TRBV4-3 | 17 | CASSQGPGGTNQETQYF
. | TRBV25-1 | 14 | CASSVQGGTDTQYF
. | TRBV5-1 | 15 | CASSLTGPPGNTIYF
. | TRBV9 | 15 | CASSDRDTANYGYTF
. | TRBV4-3 | 15 | CASSQVPGGLYEQYF
. | TRBV4-3 | 15 | CASSQDRGAGQPQHF
TRBD2 | TRBV6-5 | 14 | CASSPGTNQETQYF
. | TRBV29-1 | 13 | CSATITGNTEAFF
. | TRBV11-2 | 15 | CASSLGGGANYGYTF